One and the same sample provided the 6 T cell receptor beta chains below, sequenced in a study of blood T cell repertoires in COVID-19. Assay: immunoSEQ multiplex PCR; the TCRdb copy retains only in-frame clones and omits some. The sample carries approximately 490,000 clones, 70% to 90% recorded once. Sequencing was done on a sample of PBMCs or T cells enriched from blood (not recorded which). The receptors stem from an older woman who had recovered from COVID-19.

The CDR3 DNA follows: TGTGCCAGCAGCCTCGACATTAACTATGGCTACACCTTC. Its protein product is CASSLDINYGYTF. This chain uses TRBV12-3 or TRBV12-4 with TRBJ1-2; D gene uncertain. Trimming shortened V by 6 bases and J by 1 base, and 9 bases separated the two germline ends. The CDR3 has 13 amino acids.

The rearrangement joins TRBV5-1 to TRBJ1-6; no clear D. In germline, CDR1 is SGHRS, CDR2 YFSETQ. CDR3 length: 15 residues. V was pared by 4 bases and J by 5 bases, with 13 bases between. In DNA, the CDR3 is TGCGCCAGCAGCCCCCTGGGCACAGATAATTCACCCCTCCACTTT. It encodes CASSPLGTDNSPLHF.

The chain combines TRBV3-1 (or the pseudogene TRBV3-2) with TRBJ1-1; the D is unclear. Germline CDR1 is LGHDT and CDR2 is YNNKEL (reference sequence). Trimming removed 3 bases from V and 1 base from J, with 3 bases in between. CDR3 size: 12 residues. CDR3 DNA: TGTGCCAGCAGCCACAGGAACACTGAAGCTTTCTTT. It specifies CASSHRNTEAFF.

This sequence joins TRBV24-1 and TRBJ1-5, with a possible D match to TRBD1 (6 bases). Per germline, CDR1 KGHDR and CDR2 SFDVKD. The length of the CDR3 is 14 residues. Trimming left V 3 bases short and J 11 bases short, with 16 bases between. For the CDR3, the DNA is TGTGCCACCAGTGATCGATTAACAGGGATAGCCCAGCATTTT. Residues: CATSDRLTGIAQHF.

The chain uses TRBV4-1 and TRBJ1-2; 7 nucleotides line up with TRBD1. V lost 2 bases to trimming and J lost 11 bases; unmatched junction nucleotides: 14. This CDR3 region has 15 residues. Germline V gene sequence: CDR1 MGHRA, CDR2 YSYEKL. In nucleotides, the CDR3 is TGCGCCAGCAGCCAAAGATCCGGGGACAGCCGTGGATACACCTTC. This gives the protein CASSQRSGDSRGYTF.

The rearrangement links TRBV29-1 to TRBJ2-2, with D uncertain. The CDR3 has 16 residues. Trimming shortened V by 6 bases and J by 0 bases, and 17 bases separated the two germline ends. Looked up from germline, CDR1 is SQVTM and CDR2 is ANQGSEA. The CDR3 protein is CSVLWATPPNTGELFF. The CDR3 DNA reads TGCAGCGTCCTTTGGGCTACTCCTCCGAACACCGGGGAGCTGTTTTTT.